These 12 T cell receptor beta chains were sequenced from one sample in a study of T cell responses to AZD1222 COVID-19 vaccine. Assay used: immunoSEQ multiplex PCR; TCRdb lists only in-frame clones, some missing. The sample records tens of thousands of clones, 80% to 85% being singletons. This material consisted of peripheral blood, taken on day 0 of AZD1222 vaccination. The receptors were sampled from an adult in good health.

The rearrangement joins TRBV7-9 to TRBJ1-1; no definite D call. The CDR3 contains 15 residues. Germline CDR1 SEHNR, CDR2 FQNEAQ (reference sequence). Trimming took 1 base from V and 0 from J, leaving 9 bases between them. The CDR3 region is CASSLVSSMNTEAFF. The CDR3 DNA reads TGTGCCAGCAGCTTAGTTTCAAGCATGAACACTGAAGCTTTCTTT.

The V call is TRBV19, the J call TRBJ1-2, with D perhaps matching TRBD1 (5 bases). CDR1 and CDR2 from the germline V gene are LNHDA and SQIVND (reference sequence). The CDR3 totals 14 residues. With 1 base removed from V and 2 bases from J, the gap between germline ends came to 8 bases. CDR3 DNA sequence: TGTGCCAGTAGTATAGCCAGGGCCAACTATGGCTACACCTTC. Amino acids: CASSIARANYGYTF.

The V gene is TRBV6-6, the J gene TRBJ1-1; 8 nucleotides line up with TRBD1. CDR1 and CDR2 from the germline V gene are MNHNY and SVGAGI (reference sequence). The junction had 11 bases not matched to a gene; V was cut back by 7 bases and J by 7 bases. This CDR3 has 14 residues. CDR3: CASTFSGDRSEAFF. The CDR3 DNA follows: TGTGCCAGCACCTTCTCTGGGGACAGGAGTGAAGCTTTCTTT.

This clone was seen more than once but under ten times. This chain joins TRBV18 and TRBJ1-2; 9 bases agree with TRBD1. The CDR3 consists of 15 residues. V lost 4 bases, J lost 4 bases, and 7 bases stayed unmatched. Germline CDR1 and CDR2: KGHSH and LQKENI. Here the CDR3 reads CASSRGQGTSYGYTF. As DNA, the CDR3 is TGTGCCAGCTCACGTGGACAGGGGACCTCCTATGGCTACACCTTC.

Only one count was recorded for this clone. One junction end disagrees with the germline gene, perhaps due to a read error. CDR3 residues: CASSGEGTLRF. In DNA form, the CDR3 reads TGTGCCAGCAGTGGGGAAGGAACCCTCCGATTT. The chain couples TRBV28 to TRBJ1-6; D unresolved. This CDR3 comprises 11 residues. In germline, CDR1 is MDHEN, CDR2 SYDVKM.

The chain has TRBV6-5 and TRBJ1-4; D gene ambiguous. V lost 0 bases and J lost 4, with 6 bases in between. CDR3 size: 14 residues. Germline-derived CDR1 and CDR2 are MNHEY and SVGAGI. The CDR3 DNA reads as TGTGCCAGCAGTTACTCGGGAGTTAATGAAAAACTGTTTTTT. Its protein is CASSYSGVNEKLFF.

The chain uses TRBV28 and TRBJ1-2; D not resolved. The CDR3 runs to 13 residues. The ends were cut back, 4 bases at V and 4 bases at J, with 10 bases in the middle. CDR1 is MDHEN, CDR2 SYDVKM, per germline. Here the CDR3 DNA reads TGTGCCAGCAGTTCCCCCCGACCCTATGGCTACACCTTC. It codes for CASSSPRPYGYTF.

J is TRBJ1-5 and V is TRBV18; D not resolved. In germline, CDR1 is KGHSH, CDR2 LQKENI. The CDR3 extends over 15 amino acids. V was cut by 4 bases and J by 0 bases, with 10 bases left in between. CDR3 sequence reads: CASSLRTDSNQPQHF. The DNA of the CDR3 is TGTGCCAGCTCACTGCGGACGGATAGCAATCAGCCCCAGCATTTT.

The gene calls are TRBV5-1 and TRBJ1-2; TRBD1 is a possible D gene (6 bases). V dropped 4 bases and J dropped 3 bases, with 13 bases sitting between them. The CDR3 spans 14 residues. CDR1 is SGHRS, CDR2 YFSETQ, per germline. CDR3 residues: CASSPRGADYGYTF. CDR3 sequence (DNA): TGCGCCAGCAGCCCCCGGGGGGCTGACTATGGCTACACCTTC.

The chain carries TRBV24-1 and TRBJ1-1; 7 bases align to TRBD1. The length of the CDR3 is 15 residues. CDR1 and CDR2 from the germline V gene are KGHDR and SFDVKD. J lost 4 bases, V lost 4 bases, and 8 bases had no gene match. DNA for the CDR3: TGTGCCACCAGTGACCAGACAGGGCGGGGCACTGAAGCTTTCTTT. Residues: CATSDQTGRGTEAFF.

This clone has only one observation. The chain joins TRBV6-5 to TRBJ2-2, with TRBD2 matching over 7 bases. Trimming cost V 5 bases and J 4 bases; bases outside gene matches: 7. There are 15 residues in the CDR3. Per the germline V gene, CDR1 is MNHEY and CDR2 is SVGAGI. CDR3 DNA sequence: TGTGCCAGCAGTCCCTATGGGGAGGGCACCGGGGAGCTGTTTTTT. Amino acids: CASSPYGEGTGELFF.

To note about this clone: One junction end does not reproduce the germline sequence, and a read error may be involved. This chain joins TRBV25-1 and TRBJ1-2; D ambiguous. The CDR3 is 11 residues long. CDR1 and CDR2 (germline): MGHDK, SYGVNS. The CDR3 region has the DNA TGTGCGAGCACGGGTAACTATGGCTACACCTTC. Its protein product is CASTGNYGYTF.